The entry that follows covers one T cell receptor beta chain sequence. Its cognate antigen is unknown. This sample is part of a study of cytomegalovirus exposure and HLA in healthy donors. Findings and limits, study-wide: Using a false discovery rate of 0.05, a later analysis showed that 16,951 TCR beta sequences were associated with HLA alleles. Highly shared variants forming one cluster were likely a sequencing artifact. Across donors, sequencing depth was assumed by presence/absence analyses to be roughly uniform.

The germline V gene has CDR1 LNHNV and CDR2 YYDKDF (reference sequence). The length of the CDR3 is 18 residues. V was trimmed by 5 bases and J by 0 bases, leaving 21 bases between them. PCR primers comprised 60 Vbeta and 13 Jbeta primers. TCRdb's table, derived via immunoSEQ multiplex PCR, lists solely in-frame clones and lacks some. The data contain about 150,000 clones, roughly 80% of them singletons. Sequences were obtained from PBMCs. This TCR came from a man aged 35 to 55 in good health and CMV-seropositive. The V and J genes are TRBV15 and TRBJ2-3; a weak D match, TRBD2 (5 bases). The CDR3 nucleotides read TGTGCCACCAGCGGTAGCGAATCAGCGCTCCCTAGCACAGATACGCAGTATTTT. It yields the protein CATSGSESALPSTDTQYF.